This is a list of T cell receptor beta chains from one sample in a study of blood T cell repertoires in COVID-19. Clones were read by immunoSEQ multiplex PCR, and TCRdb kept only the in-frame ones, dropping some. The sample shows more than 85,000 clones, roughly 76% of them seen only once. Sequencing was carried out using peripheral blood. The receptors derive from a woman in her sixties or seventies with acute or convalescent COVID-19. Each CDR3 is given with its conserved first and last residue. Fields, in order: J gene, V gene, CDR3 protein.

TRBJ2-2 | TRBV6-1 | CASSEMGGLAGVPGELFF
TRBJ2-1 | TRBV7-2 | CASSHPAAEQFF
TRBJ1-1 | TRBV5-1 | CASSLDRGRTEAFF
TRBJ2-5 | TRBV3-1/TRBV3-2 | CASSQDRRQETQYF
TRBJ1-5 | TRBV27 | CASSLNQGHQPQHF
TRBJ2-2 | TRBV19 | CASTLGSGDNTGELFF
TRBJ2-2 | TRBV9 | CASSVGGDPGTGELFF
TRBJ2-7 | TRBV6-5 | CASSYPGSVEQYF
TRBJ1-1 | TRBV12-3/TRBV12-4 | CASSLTGDTEAFF
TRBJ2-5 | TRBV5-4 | CASSLGQGRETQYF
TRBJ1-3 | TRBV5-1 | CASSLGTGHSGNTIYF
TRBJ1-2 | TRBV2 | CASSTQGANYGYTF
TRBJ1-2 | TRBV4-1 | CASSQNDPRGYGYTF
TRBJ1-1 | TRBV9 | CASAGGVYTEAFF
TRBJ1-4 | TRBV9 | CASSVGTGVLPTNEKLFF
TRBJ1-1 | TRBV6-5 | CASSYSSAAPGLEAFF
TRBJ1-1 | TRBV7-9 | CASKRGGTEAFF
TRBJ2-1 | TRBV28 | CASSSRLRAGVRNEQFF
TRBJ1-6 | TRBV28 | CASAGTRNSPLHF
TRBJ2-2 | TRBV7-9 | CASSRLADGTGELFF
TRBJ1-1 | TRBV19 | CASSTGQVPFTEAFF
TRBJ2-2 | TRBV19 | CASSMVAGRGTGELFF
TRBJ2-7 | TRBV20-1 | CSAADSYEQYF
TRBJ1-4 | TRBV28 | CATISTGGRGWEKLFF
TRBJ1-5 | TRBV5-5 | CASSSSGEGTTPQHF
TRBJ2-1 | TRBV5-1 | CASSRQGYNEQFF
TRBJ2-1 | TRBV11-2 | CASRDSLAGYNEQFF
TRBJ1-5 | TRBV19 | CASSARGQPQHF
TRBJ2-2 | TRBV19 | CASSINRNTGELFF
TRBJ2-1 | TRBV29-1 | CSVEGLAGAYNEQFF
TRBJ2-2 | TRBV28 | CASKLAGREAGELFF
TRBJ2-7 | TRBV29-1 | CSVASGGEVYEQYF
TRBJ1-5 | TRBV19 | CASSPRDQPQHF
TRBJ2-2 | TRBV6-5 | CASRRTGELFF
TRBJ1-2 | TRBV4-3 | CASSQVAGIPGYTF
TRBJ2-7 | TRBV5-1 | CASSLVAGSDEQYF
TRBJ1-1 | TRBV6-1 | CASSENRNTEAFF
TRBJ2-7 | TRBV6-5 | CASAEGGRGNEQYF
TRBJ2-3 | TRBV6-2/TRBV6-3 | CASSPLTSGGDTQYF
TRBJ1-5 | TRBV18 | CASSRDRNNQPQHF
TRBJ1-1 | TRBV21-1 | CASKGGQLNTEAFF
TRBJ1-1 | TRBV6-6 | CASSYSPDRGTEAFF
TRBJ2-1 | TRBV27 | CASSMSSGGNQNEQFF
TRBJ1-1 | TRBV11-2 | CASSLPQGRSTEAFF
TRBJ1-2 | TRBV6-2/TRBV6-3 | CASSLIPGQGNYGYTF